This TCR beta chain was obtained from a study of blood T cell repertoires in COVID-19. Study-level information: Specimens from acute and convalescent COVID-19 originated in the United States, Italy and Spain. Sources were T cells, B-cell-depleted T cells, or PBMCs; the material itself was cDNA or gDNA.

This clone was counted once. Germline V gene data show CDR1 as LNHDA and CDR2 as SQIVND (reference sequence). CDR3 length equals 13 residues. Trimming removed 5 bases at V and 4 bases at J, with 11 bases between. In the original processing: Counts of nucleated cells, estimated from reference gene primer amplification, were obtained. The table came from immunoSEQ multiplex PCR; TCRdb's copy has only in-frame clones and leaves some out. D and trimming come from the DNA, and the V and J calls and clone size come from that table. The sample holds roughly 250,000 clones, around 82% seen once. This sequence joins TRBV19 and TRBJ1-1; D remains unclear. Sequencing input: peripheral blood. The receptor was derived from a woman aged 80 or over with active or convalescent COVID-19. In DNA form, the CDR3 reads TGTGCCAGTAGTGTCTTGGGGAGCACTGAAGCTTTCTTT. Its protein product is CASSVLGSTEAFF.